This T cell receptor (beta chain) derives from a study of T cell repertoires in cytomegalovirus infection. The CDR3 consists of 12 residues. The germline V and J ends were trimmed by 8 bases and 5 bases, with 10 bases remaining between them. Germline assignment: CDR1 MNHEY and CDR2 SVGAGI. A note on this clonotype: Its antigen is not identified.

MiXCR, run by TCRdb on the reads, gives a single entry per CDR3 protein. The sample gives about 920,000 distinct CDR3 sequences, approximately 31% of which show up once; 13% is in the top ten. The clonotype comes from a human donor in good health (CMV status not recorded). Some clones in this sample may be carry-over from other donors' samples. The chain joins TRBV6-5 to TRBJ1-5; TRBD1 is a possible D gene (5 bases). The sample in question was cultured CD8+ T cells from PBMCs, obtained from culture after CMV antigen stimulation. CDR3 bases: TGTGCCAGCGGGGGGGGTCATCAGCCCCAGCATTTT. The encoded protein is CASGGGHQPQHF.